This T cell receptor (beta chain) came from a study of a mutant IDH1 vaccine in newly diagnosed glioma. Study in general: Following radiotherapy alone, or alongside temozolomide cycles, vaccination was started after an interval of 4-6 weeks.

TCRdb keeps only in-frame clones here, not all; method: immunoSEQ multiplex PCR. The table lists 58,000 or so clones, around 87% of them singletons. Per the germline V gene, CDR1 is KGHSH and CDR2 is LQKENI. V was pared by 0 bases and J by 4 bases, with 9 bases between. The CDR3 covers 14 residues. As for time point: week 23, last vaccination. Every vaccine dose comprised 300 ug of mutant IDH1 20-mer peptide plus topical imiquimod. The donors' diagnosis was new WHO grade 3 or 4 astrocytoma that was IDH1-mutant and ATRX-lost. Points on this clone: Its antigen is not identified.

This clonotype was obtained from a man aged 35-49 years with glioma. The rearrangement joins TRBV18 to TRBJ2-5; the D is unclear. Sample: PBMCs, taken from a glioma patient whose treatment included an IDH1 peptide vaccine. The chain's CDR3 is CASSPPSGLETQYF. The CDR3 nucleotides are TGTGCCAGCTCACCACCGTCGGGTCTAGAGACCCAGTACTTC.